A selection of T cell receptor beta chains follows, all from one sample in a study of T cells in Graves' hyperthyroidism and ophthalmopathy. MiXCR, applied by TCRdb to the multiplex PCR reads, yields one record per CDR3 protein. The sample consists of 160,000 or so distinct CDR3 sequences, roughly 10% of them appearing once. Specimen: blood. Receptors were obtained from a woman aged 18 to 35 with Graves' hyperthyroidism that later progressed to Graves' ophthalmopathy. CDR3s include the opening cysteine and the closing phenylalanine or tryptophan. The D gene is left open where the match is weak. A row's size may be missing; if present it is once, few, many or a size class.

D gene	J gene	V gene	clone size	CDR3 protein	CDR3 DNA
TRBD1	TRBJ2-7	TRBV2	many	CASSEQGAHEQYF	TGTGCCAGCAGTGAACAGGGGGCCCACGAGCAGTACTTC
TRBD1	TRBJ2-7	TRBV3-1	many	CASSHAGDRGYEQYF	TGTGCCAGCAGCCACGCTGGGGACAGGGGCTACGAGCAGTACTTC
TRBD1	TRBJ1-5	TRBV6-1	few	CASRDRGVNQPQHF	TGTGCCAGCAGGGACAGGGGAGTCAATCAGCCCCAGCATTTT
TRBD2	TRBJ2-2	TRBV11-2	many	CASSQGLAGFTGELFF	TGTGCCAGCAGCCAGGGACTAGCGGGGTTCACCGGGGAGCTGTTTTTT
-	TRBJ2-7	TRBV3-1	many	CASSLGGVGISYEQYF	TGTGCCAGCAGCCTAGGAGGGGTGGGAATCTCCTACGAGCAGTACTTC
-	TRBJ1-6	TRBV28	many	CASSSGARPPLHF	TGTGCCAGCAGTTCAGGGGCTCGGCCACCCCTCCACTTT
TRBD2	TRBJ2-2	TRBV7-3	-	CASSVSGGTSAGELFF	TGTGCCAGCAGCGTGTCCGGGGGGACTAGCGCCGGGGAGCTGTTTTTT
TRBD1	TRBJ1-2	TRBV3-1	few	CASSHLQGAEGYTF	TGTGCCAGCAGCCACCTCCAGGGGGCTGAGGGCTACACCTTC
-	TRBJ2-1	TRBV20-1	many	CSARGDGTYNEQFF	TGCAGTGCTAGAGGGGACGGAACCTACAATGAGCAGTTCTTC
-	TRBJ1-1	TRBV7-9	many	CASSSLTRGTEAFF	TGTGCCAGCAGCTCCCTGACCCGGGGCACTGAAGCTTTCTTT
-	TRBJ2-5	TRBV6-1	many	CASSSSEVETQYF	TGTGCCAGCAGTTCTAGCGAAGTAGAGACCCAGTACTTC
TRBD1	TRBJ2-7	TRBV6-1	many	CASSEQGANEQYF	TGTGCCAGCTCGGAGCAGGGGGCCAACGAGCAGTACTTC
-	TRBJ1-6	TRBV30	many	CAWSVKGARSPLHF	TGTGCCTGGAGTGTAAAAGGGGCTCGGTCACCCCTCCACTTT
-	TRBJ1-1	TRBV5-1	many	CASSLAWPNTEAFF	TGCGCCAGCAGCTTGGCCTGGCCGAACACTGAAGCTTTCTTT
TRBD2	TRBJ2-7	TRBV4-1	-	CASSQGAASGRVAQYF	TGCGCCAGCAGCCAAGGGGCCGCTAGCGGGAGGGTAGCGCAGTACTTC
-	TRBJ2-7	TRBV6-2/TRBV6-3	many	CATARNSPYEQYF	TGTGCCACAGCCCGGAACAGTCCCTACGAGCAGTACTTC
-	TRBJ1-2	TRBV6-1	many	CASSEARRDGYTF	TGTGCCAGCAGTGAAGCACGACGAGATGGCTACACCTTC
TRBD2	TRBJ2-2	TRBV4-2	-	CASSQGTSGGFPGELFF	TGTGCCAGCAGCCAAGGCACTAGCGGGGGTTTTCCCGGGGAGCTGTTTTTT
-	TRBJ2-7	TRBV12-3/TRBV12-4	-	CASSLALAGEQYF	TGTGCCAGCAGTTTAGCGTTGGCTGGCGAGCAGTACTTC
TRBD2	TRBJ2-5	TRBV4-2	few	CASSHRLAGGQETQYF	TGTGCCAGCAGCCACCGACTAGCGGGGGGTCAAGAGACCCAGTACTTC
TRBD1	TRBJ1-6	TRBV6-1	-	CASSRTGPNSPLHF	TGTGCCAGCAGTCGGACAGGGCCAAATTCACCCCTCCACTTT
TRBD1	TRBJ2-1	TRBV19	-	CASSTTGANEQFF	TGTGCCAGTAGTACGACAGGGGCAAATGAGCAGTTCTTC
-	TRBJ1-1	TRBV12-3/TRBV12-4	-	CASSLGVGGTEPFF	TGTGCCAGCAGTTTAGGAGTGGGGGGCACTGAACCTTTCTTT
TRBD1	TRBJ2-1	TRBV24-1	few	CATSDGYGAGQGYNEQFF	TGTGCCACCAGTGATGGCTACGGGGCGGGACAGGGGTACAATGAGCAGTTCTTC
TRBD1	TRBJ1-2	TRBV20-1	few	CSAPNQDRGYGYTF	TGCAGTGCCCCCAACCAAGACAGGGGCTATGGCTACACCTTC
TRBD1	TRBJ2-7	TRBV20-1	many	CSATPLTGGTYEQYF	TGCAGTGCTACCCCCTTGACAGGGGGCACCTACGAGCAGTACTTC
TRBD1	TRBJ1-3	TRBV6-1	few	CAGLDRDGNTIYF	TGTGCCGGGCTCGACAGGGATGGAAACACCATATATTTT
TRBD2	TRBJ2-1	TRBV20-1	many	CSASGTNYNEQFF	TGCAGTGCTAGTGGGACTAACTACAATGAGCAGTTCTTC
TRBD1	TRBJ1-6	TRBV3-1	many	CASSQDYRGSAALHF	TGTGCCAGCAGCCAAGATTACAGGGGGTCTGCGGCCCTCCACTTT
TRBD1	TRBJ1-2	TRBV20-1	many	CSARTQGGSGYTF	TGCAGTGCTAGGACACAGGGGGGCTCTGGCTACACCTTC
-	TRBJ2-1	TRBV2	many	CASSALEQFF	TGTGCCAGCAGTGCGCTAGAGCAGTTCTTC
-	TRBJ1-1	TRBV30	many	CAWTSSNTEAFF	TGTGCCTGGACCTCCTCGAACACTGAAGCTTTCTTT
TRBD2	TRBJ2-5	TRBV7-2	many	CASSTPGLAGGHQETQYF	TGTGCCAGCAGCACTCCGGGACTAGCGGGAGGTCACCAAGAGACCCAGTACTTC
-	TRBJ1-6	TRBV4-2	few	CASSQATVSSYNSPLHF	TGTGCCAGCAGCCAAGCCACAGTGAGCTCCTATAATTCACCCCTCCACTTT
-	TRBJ1-2	TRBV6-1	many	CASILTNTGHGYTF	TGTGCCAGCATCCTCACTAACACCGGACATGGCTACACCTTC
TRBD2	TRBJ2-2	TRBV27	many	CASRPTSGRARTGELFF	TGTGCCAGCAGGCCGACTAGCGGGAGGGCGCGCACCGGGGAGCTGTTTTTT
-	TRBJ2-7	TRBV10-1	once	CASSESGDYEQYF	TGCGCCAGCAGTGAGTCAGGGGACTACGAGCAGTACTTC
TRBD1	TRBJ1-2	TRBV30	few	CAWTHPRQGNGYTF	TGTGCCTGGACCCACCCCCGACAGGGGAACGGCTACACCTTC
-	TRBJ1-6	TRBV11-3	many	CASSRDNNSPLHF	TGTGCCAGCAGCCGGGACAATAATTCACCCCTCCACTTT
-	TRBJ1-5	TRBV7-8	many	CASSSGVNQPQHF	TGTGCCAGCAGCTCCGGCGTCAATCAGCCCCAGCATTTT
-	TRBJ1-2	TRBV20-1	many	CSAPAGTVYGYTF	TGCAGTGCCCCCGCCGGGACGGTATATGGCTACACCTTC
-	TRBJ2-7	TRBV7-8	many	CASSSRTYEQYF	TGTGCCAGCAGCTCCCGTACCTACGAGCAGTACTTC
-	TRBJ2-7	TRBV12-3/TRBV12-4	few	CASSIQFSSGDTYEQYF	TGTGCCAGCAGTATACAATTTTCATCAGGGGACACCTACGAGCAGTACTTC
-	TRBJ2-2	TRBV7-2	many	CASTLGLGNTGELFF	TGTGCCAGCACCCTGGGACTGGGGAACACCGGGGAGCTGTTTTTT
-	TRBJ1-3	TRBV10-3	many	CAIGGPGNTIYF	TGTGCCATCGGGGGCCCTGGAAACACCATATATTTT
TRBD1	TRBJ1-1	TRBV4-1	-	CASSQSGGRYTEAFF	TGCGCCAGCAGCCAATCAGGGGGTCGGTACACTGAAGCTTTCTTT
TRBD2	TRBJ2-5	TRBV27	many	CASSLLAGVETQYF	TGTGCCAGCAGTTTACTAGCGGGGGTCGAGACCCAGTACTTC
-	TRBJ1-2	TRBV6-2/TRBV6-3	-	CASSPQGTGNYGYTF	TGTGCCAGCAGTCCCCAGGGGACGGGAAACTATGGCTACACCTTC
TRBD1	TRBJ1-6	TRBV6-1	-	CASSEPGQGHSPLHF	TGTGCCAGCAGTGAACCGGGACAGGGACATTCACCCCTCCACTTT
TRBD1	TRBJ2-2	TRBV7-9	few	CASSYGTGANTGELFF	TGTGCCAGCAGCTATGGGACAGGGGCGAACACCGGGGAGCTGTTTTTT
-	TRBJ1-4	TRBV19	many	CASSTGTNEKLFF	TGTGCCAGTAGTACAGGGACCAATGAAAAACTGTTTTTT
TRBD2	TRBJ2-2	TRBV12-3/TRBV12-4	many	CASSLGGLAGELNTGELFF	TGTGCCAGCAGTTTAGGGGGACTAGCGGGAGAGTTGAACACCGGGGAGCTGTTTTTT
TRBD2	TRBJ2-7	TRBV3-1	-	CASSQVAGVDEQYF	TGTGCCAGCAGCCAAGTTGCGGGAGTCGACGAGCAGTACTTC
TRBD2	TRBJ2-3	TRBV28	many	CASSRTSGRARGTQYF	TGTGCCAGCAGCCGAACTAGCGGGAGGGCCCGAGGTACGCAGTATTTT
TRBD2	TRBJ2-1	TRBV6-2/TRBV6-3	many	CASSAGTSGAGQFF	TGTGCCAGCAGCGCCGGGACTAGCGGGGCCGGGCAGTTCTTC